The rows below give T cell receptor beta chains drawn from one sample of a study of identical twins. TCRdb processed the 5' RACE reads anew with MiXCR; each CDR3 protein has one entry. The profile shows about 500,000 distinct CDR3 sequences, 14% of them singletons. The same data also contributed to another study, on yellow fever vaccine responses in identical twins.

The sequencing sample was made of CD4+ T cells sorted from blood. These receptors were collected from a woman aged 18-30 years in good health. Both conserved end residues are trimmed from each CDR3.

j_gene: TRBJ2-7; v_gene: TRBV6-2/TRBV6-3; CDR3aa: ASSGGTGNFYEQY
j_gene: TRBJ2-2; v_gene: TRBV5-6; CDR3aa: ASIKRRTGELF
j_gene: TRBJ2-5; v_gene: TRBV7-2; CDR3aa: ASRPTFGDWETQY
j_gene: TRBJ2-3; v_gene: TRBV19; CDR3aa: ASSMGWSGTQY
j_gene: TRBJ2-2; v_gene: TRBV11-1; CDR3aa: ASSLVEGAGGITGELF
j_gene: TRBJ2-3; v_gene: TRBV5-6; CDR3aa: ASSPQGARNTQY
j_gene: TRBJ2-2; v_gene: TRBV20-1; CDR3aa: SSSGANTGELF
j_gene: TRBJ2-2; v_gene: TRBV2; CDR3aa: ASESGQRTGELF
j_gene: TRBJ2-1; v_gene: TRBV27; CDR3aa: ASRQSGQIYNEQF
j_gene: TRBJ2-3; v_gene: TRBV11-1; CDR3aa: ASSPPSADTQY
j_gene: TRBJ1-2; v_gene: TRBV11-2; CDR3aa: ASSSNTGTGPKSGNYGYT
j_gene: TRBJ2-3; v_gene: TRBV20-1; CDR3aa: SATPGLADTQY
j_gene: TRBJ1-2; v_gene: TRBV10-3; CDR3aa: AISVSTGTGYGYT
j_gene: TRBJ2-1; v_gene: TRBV18; CDR3aa: ASSPVSGLAGLDNEQF
j_gene: TRBJ1-6; v_gene: TRBV6-1; CDR3aa: ASSDALAGSHSPLH